The present T cell receptor beta chain was sequenced within a study of shared clonotypes between healthy human individuals. Profiled with immunoSEQ multiplex PCR; TCRdb holds only in-frame clones, not every one. This table has about 2.4 million clones, 85% to 95% appearing once. Study-wide results and caveats: Represented diversity, genetic and exposure-history alike, was limited by few donors. Some naive CD4 clonotypes, around 4.9%, turned up in common across several donors. Researchers sampled only blood; tissue repertoires likely differ.

As concerns this clone: The antigen remains unidentified.

The germline V gene has CDR1 MNHEY and CDR2 SMNVEV (reference sequence). Trimming shortened V by 6 bases and J by 1 base, and 14 bases separated the two germline ends. CDR3 length: 15 amino acids. The chain has TRBV27 and TRBJ2-3; possibly TRBD2 for D (6 bases). The sample was naive CD4+ T cells sorted from blood. Subset denoted: CD45RA+ positively selected. This sequence originates from a man aged 18 to 29 in good health. The CDR3 DNA follows: TGTGCCAGCAGACTACAACTAGCCGGCACAGATACGCAGTATTTT. It encodes CASRLQLAGTDTQYF.